One sample yielded the 23 T cell receptor beta chains listed below, sequenced in a study of naive and memory T cell subsets. Four PCR rounds used nested alpha and beta constant region primers plus the SP2 primer. Via MiXCR, TCRdb re-called the UMI-ligation and nested PCR reads, giving one row per CDR3 protein. The sample lists 25,000 to 30,000 distinct CDR3 sequences; about 5.2% were seen once. An oligonucleotide containing a UMI was ligated to the 3' end of TCR cDNA. Sequenced sample: blood. These receptor sequences come from an adult in good health.

This clonotype was counted many times. This chain connects TRBV7-9 to TRBJ2-1; TRBD2 agrees at 8 bases. Looked up from germline, CDR1 is SEHNR and CDR2 is FQNEAQ (reference sequence). The CDR3 has 15 amino acids. Trimming at V came to 2 bases and at J to 7 bases, leaving 7 bases not matched to a gene. The CDR3 DNA sequence: TGTGCCAGCAGCTTATTATTAGCGGGGCTAAATGAGCAGTTCTTC. It yields the protein CASSLLLAGLNEQFF.

Many counts were recorded for this clonotype. J is TRBJ2-7 and V is TRBV19; D unclear. Trimming removed 5 bases at V and 3 bases at J, with 17 bases between. The CDR3 loop spans 15 amino acids. Germline V gene lookup returns CDR1 LNHDA and CDR2 SQIVND (reference sequence). The CDR3 DNA reads as TGTGCCAGTAGTCCTTCAAGCCTGCACCACTACGAGCAGTACTTC. This translates into CASSPSSLHHYEQYF.

At least ten counts were recorded for this clonotype. The V call is TRBV27, the J call TRBJ1-2; D is undetermined. Trimming shortened V by 3 bases and J by 6 bases, and 11 bases separated the two germline ends. Germline CDR1 MNHEY, CDR2 SMNVEV (reference sequence). This CDR3 comprises 13 residues. CDR3 sequence (DNA): TGTGCCAGCAGTTTGTTGGGCCTGGATGGCTACACCTTC. It is translated as CASSLLGLDGYTF.

This chain uses TRBV6-6 with TRBJ1-6; D not resolved. Per the germline V gene, CDR1 is MNHNY and CDR2 is SVGAGI (reference sequence). Between the trimmed V and J ends, which lost 4 bases and 0 bases, there was a span of 13 bases. The CDR3 has 17 amino acids. The CDR3, as DNA: TGTGCCAGCAGTTCCCCGAGGAGCAGCTCCTATAATTCACCCCTCCACTTT. It specifies CASSSPRSSSYNSPLHF.

This clonotype was picked up many times. The V and J genes are TRBV29-1 and TRBJ2-7, with D perhaps matching TRBD2 (6 bases). CDR3 length: 14 residues. Germline-derived CDR1 and CDR2 are SQVTM and ANQGSEA. The germline V and J ends were trimmed by 3 bases and 3 bases, with 15 bases remaining between them. CDR3 bases: TGCAGCGTTGACCTTAGCGGAAGGGGCTACGAGCAGTACTTC. It specifies CSVDLSGRGYEQYF.

The table lists this clonotype with many counts. The chain couples TRBV12-3 or TRBV12-4 to TRBJ1-4; D is unclear. V was shortened by 1 base and J by 8 bases, with 17 bases between the two germline ends. The length of the CDR3 is 16 residues. The CDR3 sequence is CASSLGNEEIREKLFF. In DNA form, the CDR3 reads TGTGCCAGCAGTTTAGGAAACGAGGAGATAAGGGAAAAACTGTTTTTT.

This clonotype has at least ten counts. V and J are TRBV7-9 and TRBJ2-7, with TRBD1 matching 11 bases. Germline CDR1 is SEHNR and CDR2 is FQNEAQ (reference sequence). CDR3 size: 15 residues. The V segment lost 3 bases and the J segment 4 bases; nucleotides outside the gene matches: 5. The CDR3 region is CASSLQGTGGYEQYF. DNA of the CDR3: TGTGCCAGCAGCTTGCAAGGGACAGGGGGGTACGAGCAGTACTTC.

For this clonotype: One end of the junction fails to match germline, which may point to a read error. The CDR3: CASSRGQGSDGDTF. The CDR3 region has the DNA TGTGCCAGCAGTCGGGGACAGGGGAGCGATGGCGACACCTTC. The genes are TRBV12-3 or TRBV12-4 and TRBJ1-2, with 10 nucleotides matching TRBD1. The CDR3 extends over 14 amino acids.

Many counts were recorded for this clonotype. The chain couples TRBV6-2 or TRBV6-3 to TRBJ2-7; no clear D gene. The V gene lost 4 bases and the J gene lost 2 bases, with 6 bases spanning the gap. This CDR3 spans 12 amino acids. The germline V gene encodes CDR1 MNHEY and CDR2 SVGEGT. In DNA, the CDR3 is TGTGCCAGCAGTTGGGCGGCCTACGAGCAGTACTTC. Amino acids: CASSWAAYEQYF.

This clonotype has ten or more counts. V usage is TRBV6-2 or TRBV6-3 and J usage is TRBJ1-5; TRBD1 is a possible D gene (5 bases). With 8 bases removed from V and 11 bases from J, the gap between germline ends came to 13 bases. The CDR3 length is 11 residues. In germline, CDR1 is MNHEY, CDR2 SVGEGT. The CDR3 protein is CASSLGGTQHF. DNA for the CDR3: TGTGCCAGCTCCCTGGGGGGAACCCAGCATTTT.

This clonotype was observed at least ten times. The chain couples TRBV12-3 or TRBV12-4 to TRBJ1-1; D gene ambiguous. Trimming removed 4 bases from V and 1 base from J, with 7 bases in between. CDR3 length: 13 amino acids. The CDR3 here is CASSWATNTEAFF. In nucleotides, the CDR3 is TGTGCCAGCAGTTGGGCCACGAACACTGAAGCTTTCTTT.

This clonotype was seen repeatedly, ten times or more. The rearrangement links TRBV20-1 to TRBJ2-7, with D perhaps being TRBD1 or TRBD2 (5 bases each). The length of the CDR3 is 15 residues. CDR1 and CDR2 from the germline V gene are DFQATT and SNEGSKA (reference sequence). V lost 4 bases, J lost 2 bases, and 18 bases lay in between. The CDR3 loop reads CSAKRGASPPYEQYF. Written as DNA, the CDR3 is TGCAGTGCTAAGCGAGGGGCCAGCCCGCCCTACGAGCAGTACTTC.

There are many counts of this clonotype. CDR3 residues: CASSLGTPSTDTQYF. CDR3 bases: TGTGCCAGCAGCCTCGGGACCCCAAGCACAGATACGCAGTATTTT. The V and J genes are TRBV11-2 and TRBJ2-3; D is perhaps TRBD1 or TRBD2 (5 bases each). The ends were cut back, 5 bases at V and 0 bases at J, with 12 bases in the middle. The germline V gene encodes CDR1 SGHAT and CDR2 FQNNGV. CDR3 length equals 15 residues. The whole variable domain, remainder taken from reference TRBV11-2 and TRBJ2-3, is EAGVAQSPRYKIIEKRQSVAFWCNPISGHATLYWYQQILGQGPKLLIQFQNNGVVDDSQLPKDRFSAERLKGVDSTLKIQPAKLEDSAVYLCASSLGTPSTDTQYFGPGTRLTVL.

J is TRBJ2-1 and V is TRBV12-3 or TRBV12-4; no definite D call. The CDR3 runs 13 residues. V shed 3 bases and J shed 6 bases, with 9 bases lying between them. The CDR3 sequence is CASSFSTINEQFF. The CDR3 DNA reads as TGTGCCAGCAGTTTTTCGACCATCAATGAGCAGTTCTTC.

By frequency in the sample, this clonotype is medium-sized. The V and J genes are TRBV4-3 and TRBJ1-5; D remains unclear. This CDR3 is built from 16 residues. Germline V gene data show CDR1 as LGHNA and CDR2 as YSLEER. The ends were cut back, 0 bases at V and 5 bases at J, with 14 bases in the middle. The CDR3 region is CASSQEYAGDYQPQHF. The CDR3 bases are TGCGCCAGCAGCCAAGAGTACGCTGGAGATTATCAGCCCCAGCATTTT.

The chain has TRBV6-5 and TRBJ2-7; D gene ambiguous. Trimming shortened V by 2 bases and J by 2 bases, and 7 bases separated the two germline ends. Germline loops: CDR1 MNHEY, CDR2 SVGAGI. CDR3 length: 13 amino acids. CDR3 loop: CASSYREAYEQYF. CDR3 coding DNA: TGTGCCAGCAGTTACAGGGAAGCCTACGAGCAGTACTTC.

The V and J genes are TRBV7-9 and TRBJ2-1; D may be TRBD2 (5 bases). The CDR3 loop spans 18 amino acids. Germline loops: CDR1 SEHNR, CDR2 FQNEAQ (reference sequence). The V gene lost 1 base and the J gene lost 0 bases, with 16 bases spanning the gap. The CDR3, as DNA: TGTGCCAGCAGCTTAGGAAACCCTAGCTCGAGCTCCTACAATGAGCAGTTCTTC. Its protein is CASSLGNPSSSSYNEQFF.

Relative to its sample, this clonotype is medium-sized. This chain joins TRBV11-3 and TRBJ2-2; D gene unclear. The CDR3 has 14 residues. Trimming removed 2 bases at V and 1 base at J, with 5 bases between. Germline V CDR1 and CDR2: SGHNT, YENEEA. CDR3 nucleotide sequence: TGTGCCAGCAGCTTAACCAGGAACACCGGGGAGCTGTTTTTT. Protein: CASSLTRNTGELFF.

This clonotype was picked up many times. The chain joins TRBV6-5 to TRBJ2-6; tentatively, D is TRBD2 (6 bases). V lost 6 bases, J lost 0 bases, and 27 bases lay in between. CDR1 and CDR2 (germline): MNHEY, SVGAGI. This CDR3 contains 21 residues. The CDR3 loop reads CASSPRGYGGETSSGANVLTF. CDR3 bases: TGTGCCAGCAGCCCCCGGGGATATGGAGGGGAGACAAGCTCTGGGGCCAACGTCCTGACTTTC.

This clonotype was seen repeatedly, ten times or more. The rearrangement joins TRBV7-8 to TRBJ2-5, with 8 bases lining up with TRBD2. CDR3 length: 15 residues. V lost 1 base and J lost 1; bases outside the gene matches: 2. From germline, CDR1 is SGHVS and CDR2 FQNEAQ. The CDR3 DNA reads TGTGCCAGCAGCTTAGTCGGGACTAGCCAAGAGACCCAGTACTTC. Its translation: CASSLVGTSQETQYF.

This clonotype was recorded many times. The V call is TRBV2, the J call TRBJ2-3; tentative D call: TRBD1 (6 bases). The V end lost 3 bases, the J end lost 4 bases, and 11 bases lay between the germline ends. Germline V gene lookup returns CDR1 SNHLY and CDR2 FYNNEI. The CDR3 totals 14 residues. CDR3 amino acids: CASSEIPGADTQYF. The CDR3 coding sequence is TGTGCCAGCAGTGAGATCCCAGGGGCAGATACGCAGTATTTT. Looking up the rest from reference TRBV2 and TRBJ2-3 gives the full variable domain: EPEVTQTPSHQVTQMGQEVILRCVPISNHLYFYWYRQILGQKVEFLVSFYNNEISEKSEIFDDQFSVERPDGSNFTLKIRSTKLEDSAMYFCASSEIPGADTQYFGPGTRLTVL.

The sample holds many counts of this clonotype. This chain uses TRBV4-3 with TRBJ2-2; 9 bases align to TRBD2. Trimming cost V 5 bases and J 6 bases; bases outside gene matches: 19. Per germline, CDR1 LGHNA and CDR2 YSLEER. CDR3 length equals 19 residues. CDR3 DNA: TGCGCCAGCAGCACTCGGAGGCAGCGGGAGGCAACAGAGGCCGGGGAGCTGTTTTTT. As protein: CASSTRRQREATEAGELFF.

This clonotype has ten or more counts. The V and J genes are TRBV30 and TRBJ1-4; D possibly corresponds to TRBD1 (5 bases). CDR3 length equals 16 residues. V lost 0 bases to trimming and J lost 2 bases, with 13 bases between them. Germline CDR1 reads GTSNPN; CDR2 reads SVGIG (reference sequence). This chain's CDR3 is CAWSVFGAWTNEKLFF. For the CDR3, the DNA is TGTGCCTGGAGTGTATTTGGGGCGTGGACTAATGAAAAACTGTTTTTT.